The 5 T cell receptor beta chains below were found in one sample sequenced in a study of T cell responses to AZD1222 COVID-19 vaccine. TCRdb's table, derived via immunoSEQ multiplex PCR, lists solely in-frame clones and lacks some. The sample contains roughly 130,000 clones, more than 85% of which appear only once. The sequencing here drew on peripheral blood, taken on day 0 of AZD1222 vaccination. The receptors originated from an adult in good health.

The chain has TRBV12-3 or TRBV12-4 and TRBJ2-7; D is undetermined. The V end lost 5 bases, the J end lost 1 base, and 6 bases lay between the germline ends. CDR3 length equals 12 residues. The CDR3 sequence is CASSPASYEQYF. CDR3 nucleotides: TGTGCCAGCAGTCCCGCGTCCTACGAGCAGTACTTC.

J is TRBJ2-3 and V is TRBV5-1, with D perhaps TRBD2 (5 bases). Germline assignment: CDR1 SGHRS and CDR2 YFSETQ. V gave up 7 bases and J gave up 0 bases, with 15 bases separating them. The CDR3 sequence is 15 residues long. The CDR3 DNA sequence: TGCGCCAGCCTGCTTGACTGGACTAGCACAGATACGCAGTATTTT. Translating gives CASLLDWTSTDTQYF.

V and J are TRBV23-1 and TRBJ2-1; TRBD2 matches 12 bases. TRBV23-1 carries the ORF label, with uncertain function. The CDR3 has 19 amino acids. V gave up 2 bases and J gave up 4 bases; unmatched junction bases: 12. CDR3 protein: CASSQPLSSGRALYNEQFF. DNA of the CDR3: TGCGCCAGCAGTCAACCCCTTTCTAGCGGGAGGGCCTTATACAATGAGCAGTTCTTC.

The V gene is TRBV5-4, the J gene TRBJ1-1; D not resolved. The V end was cut by 4 bases, the J end by 3 bases, with 16 bases between. The CDR3 is 15 residues long. CDR1 is SGHNT and CDR2 is YYREEE in the germline V gene (reference sequence). Here the CDR3 DNA reads TGTGCCAGCAGCCTCCCTGGCTTTGCGGACACTGAAGCTTTCTTT. Translated, it gives CASSLPGFADTEAFF.

V usage is TRBV9 and J usage is TRBJ1-6, with 7 bases identical to TRBD1. This CDR3 spans 14 amino acids. Germline lookup yields CDR1 SGDLS and CDR2 YYNGEE. V was pared by 0 bases and J by 7 bases, with 1 base of the junction left unmatched. The CDR3 DNA is TGTGCCAGCAGCGTAGAGACAGGGAATTCACCCCTCCACTTT. It translates to CASSVETGNSPLHF.